This TCR beta chain is drawn from a study of OX40 agonist ivuxolimab in advanced cancers. The germline V gene has CDR1 SNHLY and CDR2 FYNNEI. The V end lost 0 bases, the J end lost 0 bases, and 18 bases lay between the germline ends. This CDR3 is 19 amino acids long. Assay used: immunoSEQ multiplex PCR; TCRdb lists only in-frame clones, some missing. The sample holds about 43,000 clones, about 86% seen once. This chain links TRBV2 with TRBJ1-5, with D unclear. Specimen: CD4+ or CD8+ T cells sorted from blood, collected in a trial of the OX40 agonist ivuxolimab. The TCR was taken from an adult with an advanced solid tumor such as melanoma, head and neck, liver or kidney cancer. DNA for the CDR3: TGTGCCAGCAGTGAAGCGTTCAGCCATGCGCTCTATAGCAATCAGCCCCAGCATTTT. It yields the protein CASSEAFSHALYSNQPQHF.